What follows is one TCR beta chain and its context. The sample holds many counts of this clone. No antigen is known for it. No qualities accompany the bases; no much larger clone lies one base away. Within the sample, other DNA sequences also encode this same CDR3. According to the germline V gene, CDR1 reads SGHTA and CDR2 reads FQGNSA. Trimming removed 7 bases from V and 7 bases from J; the gene matches leave 9 bases unexplained. The CDR3, from cysteine to phenylalanine, totals 13 residues. The only DNA kept is the CDR3, 39 bases in frame from the first base. The sample comes from a study of shared clonotypes between healthy human individuals (TCRdb year 2020). Some background on the complete study: The cohort comprised two women and a few men aged 18 to 49 years. For each donor, CD4 naive and CD4 memory were each run on three plates, CD8 naive on two plates, and CD8 memory on one plate. Blood TCR repertoires of five healthy adults were deeply sequenced to estimate repertoire size and the extent of clonotype sharing between individuals. Different laboratories and diverse techniques were used to prepare libraries and sequence TCR repertoires, to increase sequencing depth and limit assay-specific biases. Between about 0.9 and 8.9 billion PBMCs per donor were obtained by leukapheresis.

Using the deep immunoSEQ assay, multiplex PCR amplified TCR CDR3 regions from genomic DNA. Extracted genomic DNA from each cell subset was distributed evenly across all wells of several immunoSEQ 96-well plates, and each plate was treated as a replicate. For sorted subsets, each replicate PCR was loaded with approximately 190 ng genomic DNA, equivalent to 25,000 to 30,000 T cell genomes. The purified libraries were quantified using a Qubit 3.0 fluorometer, sized with a Bioanalyzer 2100, and then quantified again using the KAPA Library Quantification kit. A separate single-read 150-cycle Illumina NextSeq 550 flow cell was used to sequence each immunoSEQ 96-well plate. On the authors' methods: Because the immunoSEQ output included only junctional sequences and no quality scores, the filtering could not be the same as the filtering used for full-length reads. Sequences were annotated with PyIR, a Python wrapper for IgBLAST v1.9, and V/J genes and CDR3 were assigned using IMGT germline references. Reads with weak V/J assignments (E-value above 1e-6), missing CDR3, stop codons, out-of-frame junctions, or ambiguous translated residues were removed. V3J clonotypes were defined as sequences sharing an identical inferred V gene, J gene, and CDR3 amino acid sequence. Percentage overlap between repertoires was computed as shared unique clonotypes divided by the size of the smaller repertoire. Richness of each repertoire was evaluated using RTK rarefaction, the Chao1 estimator, and Recon v2.1 estimates of unobserved clonotypes. OLGA was used to compute generation probabilities for all TCRbeta clonotypes that the gDNA method yielded from four donors. TCRdb took over this immuneACCESS table, retaining in-frame rearrangements with V and J assigned. Such tables are incomplete; in checked studies, under half of the missing clones stem from an unresolved V gene, and the remainder is unexplained. That table is the source of V, J and clone size, and D and trimming were worked out from the DNA. The sample profile shows around 1,000,000 clones; roughly 77% of them were found once. More than 0.85% of the sample is in the top ten clones.

The research as a whole found: Because the study included only a small number of donors, the genetic and exposure-history diversity represented was limited. Naive subsets generally had larger estimated clonotype richness than memory subsets did. Across a few donors, 4.5% to 6.5% of naive CD4, 3% to 4% of naive CD8, roughly 2.2% of memory CD4, and 0.4% of memory CD8 clonotypes were shared. Sampling was restricted to blood, and TCR repertoires in tissue are likely to differ from TCR repertoires in blood. Based on pairwise subsampling, the degree of clonotype sharing among donors was expected to be affected by sequencing depth. Compared with non-shared clonotypes, clonotypes shared by all four sorted-subset donors had higher generation probabilities. Incomplete sequencing was indicated by rarefaction of sorted-subset datasets, despite the large sequencing depth.

Healthy HIV-negative adults with no recently reported acute infections or vaccinations were included as donors. Only Caucasian adults living in Nashville, Tennessee, USA were represented among the donors. CD4+ T cells were enriched by magnetic negative selection; naive cells were then positively selected on CD45RA, and the negative fraction formed the memory subset. After blood collection by leukapheresis, PBMCs were isolated using Ficoll-Histopaque density gradient centrifugation and then cryopreserved in the vapor phase of liquid nitrogen. Analytical flow cytometry was used to check the purity and quantity of every magnetically sorted T cell population. Genomic DNA was isolated from each sorted fraction and quantified by UV absorbance on a Nanodrop 2000c.

The origin of this receptor is a man aged 18 to 29 in good health. Some clones in this sample may be carry-over from other donors' samples. The specimen was memory CD4+ T cells from PBMCs. The cell subset or site label corresponds to: CD45RA-negative fraction. The V and J genes are TRBV7-2 and TRBJ1-2; 7 middle bases align to TRBD1. The CDR3 corresponds to CASNRQGEGGYTF. The nucleotides are TGTGCCAGCAACCGACAGGGAGAGGGTGGCTACACCTTC.